The next 2 T cell receptor beta chains were all read from a single sample in a study of CD8+CD57+ T cells in acquired aplastic anemia. Genomic DNA, the template, was used for profiling of the TCR beta VDJ and CDR3. TCRdb re-called the reads through MiXCR, storing one row per CDR3 protein. This sample has some 200,000 distinct CDR3 sequences, with 34% found just once. Source material: sorted CD4+, CD8+, or CD8+CD57+ T cells (not recorded which) from PBMCs. Source of these receptors: a human donor in good health, serving as a control.

The chain recombines TRBV2 with TRBJ2-2; D not resolved. Germline assignment: CDR1 SNHLY and CDR2 FYNNEI. V lost 3 bases, J lost 6 bases, and 8 bases lay in between. This CDR3 region has 13 residues. The CDR3 loop reads CASSDWGSGELFF. DNA for the CDR3: TGTGCCAGCAGTGATTGGGGTTCCGGGGAGCTGTTTTTT.

This rearrangement joins TRBV9 to TRBJ1-2, with D unclear. CDR3 size: 15 residues. Germline V gene data show CDR1 as SGDLS and CDR2 as YYNGEE. V shed 4 bases and J shed 2 bases, with 15 bases lying between them. The CDR3 here is CASSTPTDKNYGYTF. CDR3 nucleotide sequence: TGTGCCAGCAGCACACCTACCGACAAGAACTATGGCTACACCTTC.